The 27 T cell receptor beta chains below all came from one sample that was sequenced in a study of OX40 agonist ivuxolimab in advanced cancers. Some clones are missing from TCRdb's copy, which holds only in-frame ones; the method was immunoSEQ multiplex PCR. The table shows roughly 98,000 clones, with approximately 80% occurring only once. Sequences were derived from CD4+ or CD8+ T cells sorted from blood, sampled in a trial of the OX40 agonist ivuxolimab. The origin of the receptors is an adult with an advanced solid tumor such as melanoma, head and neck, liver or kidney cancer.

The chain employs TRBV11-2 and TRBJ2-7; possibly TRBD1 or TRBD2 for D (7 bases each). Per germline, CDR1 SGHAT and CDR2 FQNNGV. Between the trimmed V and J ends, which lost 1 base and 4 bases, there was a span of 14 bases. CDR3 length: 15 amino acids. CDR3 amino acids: CASSLAGGGQYEQYF. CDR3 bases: TGTGCCAGCAGCTTAGCGGGCGGGGGACAGTACGAGCAGTACTTC.

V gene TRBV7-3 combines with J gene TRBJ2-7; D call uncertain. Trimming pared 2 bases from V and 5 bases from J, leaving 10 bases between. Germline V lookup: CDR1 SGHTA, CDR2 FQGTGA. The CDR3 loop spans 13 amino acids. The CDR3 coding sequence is TGTGCCAGCAGCTTAGCGCTCGGGCACGAGCAGTACTTC. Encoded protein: CASSLALGHEQYF. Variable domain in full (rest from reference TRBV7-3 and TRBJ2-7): GAGVSQTPSNKVTEKGKYVELRCDPISGHTALYWYRQSLGQGPEFLIYFQGTGAADDSGLPNDRFFAVRPEGSVSTLKIQRTERGDSAVYLCASSLALGHEQYFGPGTRLTVT.

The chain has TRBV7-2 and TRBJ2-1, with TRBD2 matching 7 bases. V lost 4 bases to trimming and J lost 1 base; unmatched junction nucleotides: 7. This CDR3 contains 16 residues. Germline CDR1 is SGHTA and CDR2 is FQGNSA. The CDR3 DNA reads TGTGCCAGCAGCTCCGCACTCGGGGGGTCCTACAATGAGCAGTTCTTC. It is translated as CASSSALGGSYNEQFF.

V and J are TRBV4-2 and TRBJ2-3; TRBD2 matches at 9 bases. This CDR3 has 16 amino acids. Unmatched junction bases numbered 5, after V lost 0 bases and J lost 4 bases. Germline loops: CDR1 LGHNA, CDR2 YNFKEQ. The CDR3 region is CASSQEAGGVSDTQYF. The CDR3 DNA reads TGTGCCAGCAGCCAAGAAGCGGGAGGTGTTTCAGATACGCAGTATTTT.

CDR3 nucleotides: TGTGCCTGGAGTGAGGACAGGCCCAATCAGCCCCAGCATTTT. Its translation: CAWSEDRPNQPQHF. The chain couples TRBV30 to TRBJ1-5, with 7 bases that match TRBD1. Germline assignment: CDR1 GTSNPN and CDR2 SVGIG (reference sequence). The CDR3 contains 14 residues. Trimming removed 1 base from V and 3 bases from J; junction bases left unmatched: 3.

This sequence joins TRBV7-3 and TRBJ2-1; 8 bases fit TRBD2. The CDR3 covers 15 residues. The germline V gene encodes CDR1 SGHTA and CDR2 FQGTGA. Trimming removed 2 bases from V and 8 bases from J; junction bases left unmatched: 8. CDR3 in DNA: TGTGCCAGCAGCTTAGTCGGGGGACTAGTCTATGAGCAGTTCTTC. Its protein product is CASSLVGGLVYEQFF.

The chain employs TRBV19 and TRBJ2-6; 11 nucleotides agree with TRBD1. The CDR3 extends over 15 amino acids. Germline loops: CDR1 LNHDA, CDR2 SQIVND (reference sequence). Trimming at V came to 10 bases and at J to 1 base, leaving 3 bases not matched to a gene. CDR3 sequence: CATGQGASGANVLTF. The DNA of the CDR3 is TGTGCCACCGGACAGGGGGCATCTGGGGCCAACGTCCTGACTTTC.

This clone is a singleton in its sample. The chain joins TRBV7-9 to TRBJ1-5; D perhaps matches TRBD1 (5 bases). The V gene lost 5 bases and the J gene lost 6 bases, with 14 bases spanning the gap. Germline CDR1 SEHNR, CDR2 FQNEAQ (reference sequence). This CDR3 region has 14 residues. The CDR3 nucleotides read TGTGCCAGCAGCCGGGGGAAGGTCGGTCAGCCCCAGCATTTT. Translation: CASSRGKVGQPQHF. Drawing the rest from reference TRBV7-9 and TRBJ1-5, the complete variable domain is DTGVSQNPRHKITKRGQNVTFRCDPISEHNRLYWYRQTLGQGPEFLTYFQNEAQLEKSRLLSDRFSAERPKGSFSTLEIQRTEQGDSAMYLCASSRGKVGQPQHFGDGTRLSIL.

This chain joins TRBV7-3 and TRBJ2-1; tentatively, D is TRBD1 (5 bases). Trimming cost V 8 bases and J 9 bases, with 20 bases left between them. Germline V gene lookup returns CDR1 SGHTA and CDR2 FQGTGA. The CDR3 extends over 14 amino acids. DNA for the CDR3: TGTGCCAGCTCCAAAGATGCAGGGTCGGGTGAGCAGTTCTTC. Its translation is CASSKDAGSGEQFF.

The CDR3, as DNA: TGTGCCAGCAGTGGCACACACAAGACCTTCTACAATGAGCAGTTCTTC. Its translation: CASSGTHKTFYNEQFF. J is TRBJ2-1 and V is TRBV6-1; D call uncertain. The V and J ends lost 4 bases and 3 bases respectively, with 16 bases between them. Per the germline V gene, CDR1 is MNHNS and CDR2 is SASEGT. The CDR3 is 16 residues long.

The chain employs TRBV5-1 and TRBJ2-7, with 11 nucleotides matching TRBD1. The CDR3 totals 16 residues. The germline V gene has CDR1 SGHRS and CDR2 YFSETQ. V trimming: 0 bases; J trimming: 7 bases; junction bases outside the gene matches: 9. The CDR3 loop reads CASSLGIGQGAEEQYF. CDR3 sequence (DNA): TGCGCCAGCAGCTTGGGAATAGGACAGGGGGCGGAGGAGCAGTACTTC.

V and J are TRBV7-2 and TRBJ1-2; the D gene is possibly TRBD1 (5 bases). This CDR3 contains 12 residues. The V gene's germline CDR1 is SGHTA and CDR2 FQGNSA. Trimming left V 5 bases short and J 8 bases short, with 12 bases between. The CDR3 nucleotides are TGTGCCAGCAGCATCGACAGTAGAGGCTACACCTTC. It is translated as CASSIDSRGYTF.

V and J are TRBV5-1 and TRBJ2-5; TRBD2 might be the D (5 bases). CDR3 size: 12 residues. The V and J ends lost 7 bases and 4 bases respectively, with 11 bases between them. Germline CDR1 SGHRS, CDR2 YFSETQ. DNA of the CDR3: TGCGCCAGCCAGGTAGGAGGAGAGACCCAGTACTTC. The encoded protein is CASQVGGETQYF.

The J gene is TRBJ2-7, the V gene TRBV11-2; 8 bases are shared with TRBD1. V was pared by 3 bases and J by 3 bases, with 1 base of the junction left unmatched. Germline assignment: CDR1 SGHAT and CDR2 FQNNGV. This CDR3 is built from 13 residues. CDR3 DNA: TGTGCCAGCAGCTTTGGACAGGGCTACGAGCAGTACTTC. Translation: CASSFGQGYEQYF.

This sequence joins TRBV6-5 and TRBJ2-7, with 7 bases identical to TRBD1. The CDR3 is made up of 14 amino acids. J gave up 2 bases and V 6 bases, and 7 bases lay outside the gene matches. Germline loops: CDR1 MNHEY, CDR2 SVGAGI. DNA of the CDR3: TGTGCCAGCAGACCCGGGACAGTAACCTACGAGCAGTACTTC. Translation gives CASRPGTVTYEQYF.

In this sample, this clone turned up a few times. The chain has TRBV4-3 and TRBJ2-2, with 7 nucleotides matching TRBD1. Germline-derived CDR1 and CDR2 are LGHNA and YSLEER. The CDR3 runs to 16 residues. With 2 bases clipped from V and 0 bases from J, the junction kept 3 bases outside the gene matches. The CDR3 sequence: CASSQTGTANTGELFF. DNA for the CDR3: TGCGCCAGCAGCCAAACCGGGACAGCGAACACCGGGGAGCTGTTTTTT.

CDR3 sequence (DNA): TGTGCCAGCAGCTTAGGGCCCGATCAGCCCCAGCATTTT. It specifies CASSLGPDQPQHF. This chain joins TRBV11-1 and TRBJ1-5; D not resolved. Trimming shortened V by 1 base and J by 5 bases, and 6 bases separated the two germline ends. Germline V CDR1 and CDR2: SGHAT, FQDESV (reference sequence). The length of the CDR3 is 13 residues. The full variable domain, rest sourced from reference TRBV11-1 and TRBJ1-5, is EAEVAQSPRYKITEKSQAVAFWCDPISGHATLYWYRQILGQGPELLVQFQDESVVDDSQLPKDRFSAERLKGVDSTLKIQPAELGDSAMYLCASSLGPDQPQHFGDGTRLSIL.

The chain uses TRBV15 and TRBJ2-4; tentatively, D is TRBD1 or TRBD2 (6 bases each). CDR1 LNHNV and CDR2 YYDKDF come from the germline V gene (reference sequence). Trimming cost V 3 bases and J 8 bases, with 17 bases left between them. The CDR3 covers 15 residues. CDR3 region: CATSRGGRVEDIQYF. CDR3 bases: TGTGCCACCAGCAGGGGGGGCAGGGTGGAGGACATTCAGTACTTC.

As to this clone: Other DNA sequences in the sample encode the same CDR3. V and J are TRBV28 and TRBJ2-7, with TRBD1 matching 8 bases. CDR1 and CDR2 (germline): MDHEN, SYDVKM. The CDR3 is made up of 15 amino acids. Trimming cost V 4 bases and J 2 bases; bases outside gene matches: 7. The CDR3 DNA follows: TGTGCCAGCAGTTCTGCTACAGGGGGAACCTACGAGCAGTACTTC. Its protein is CASSSATGGTYEQYF.

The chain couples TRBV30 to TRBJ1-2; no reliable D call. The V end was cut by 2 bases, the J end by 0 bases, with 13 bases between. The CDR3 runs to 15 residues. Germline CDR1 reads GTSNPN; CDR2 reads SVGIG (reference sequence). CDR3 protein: CAWSLGAGSNYGYTF. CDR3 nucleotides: TGTGCCTGGAGTCTGGGAGCAGGCTCTAACTATGGCTACACCTTC.

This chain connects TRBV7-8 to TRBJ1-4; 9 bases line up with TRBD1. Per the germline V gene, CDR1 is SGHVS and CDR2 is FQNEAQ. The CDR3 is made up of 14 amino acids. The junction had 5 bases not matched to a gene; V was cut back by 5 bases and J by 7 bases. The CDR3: CASSHRDRAEKLFF. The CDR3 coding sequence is TGTGCCAGCAGCCACCGGGACAGGGCTGAAAAACTGTTTTTT.

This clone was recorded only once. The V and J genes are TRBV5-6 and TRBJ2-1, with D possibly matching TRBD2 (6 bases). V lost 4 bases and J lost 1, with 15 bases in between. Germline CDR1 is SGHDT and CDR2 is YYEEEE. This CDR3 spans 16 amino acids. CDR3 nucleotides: TGTGCCAGCAGCCCCCTGAGGCGGGGTTCCTACAATGAGCAGTTCTTC. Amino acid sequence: CASSPLRRGSYNEQFF.

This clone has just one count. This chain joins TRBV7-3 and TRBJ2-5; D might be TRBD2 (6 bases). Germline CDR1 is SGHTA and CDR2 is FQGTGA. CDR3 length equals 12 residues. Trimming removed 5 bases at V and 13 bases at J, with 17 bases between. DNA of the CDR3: TGTGCCAGCAGCGCACCCGACGGGACTCTGTACTTC. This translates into CASSAPDGTLYF.

CDR3 region: CASSFGTADEKLFF. CDR3 coding DNA: TGTGCCAGCAGCTTCGGGACAGCTGATGAAAAACTGTTTTTT. This chain uses TRBV5-5 with TRBJ1-4; 7 bases agree with TRBD1. This CDR3 spans 14 amino acids. The V gene's germline CDR1 is SGHKS and CDR2 YYEKEE (reference sequence). V lost 2 bases, J lost 6 bases, and 4 bases stayed unmatched. Together with reference TRBV5-5 and TRBJ1-4, the CDR3 gives the full variable domain: DAGVTQSPTHLIKTRGQQVTLRCSPISGHKSVSWYQQVLGQGPQFIFQYYEKEERGRGNFPDRFSARQFPNYSSELNVNALLLGDSALYLCASSFGTADEKLFFGSGTQLSVL.

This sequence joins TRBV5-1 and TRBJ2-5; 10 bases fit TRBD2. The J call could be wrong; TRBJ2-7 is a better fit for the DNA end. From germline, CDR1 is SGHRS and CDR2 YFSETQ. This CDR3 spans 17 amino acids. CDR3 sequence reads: CASSLSASGSSPYEQYF. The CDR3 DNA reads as TGCGCCAGCAGCTTGAGCGCTAGCGGGAGTTCACCCTACGAGCAGTACTTC.

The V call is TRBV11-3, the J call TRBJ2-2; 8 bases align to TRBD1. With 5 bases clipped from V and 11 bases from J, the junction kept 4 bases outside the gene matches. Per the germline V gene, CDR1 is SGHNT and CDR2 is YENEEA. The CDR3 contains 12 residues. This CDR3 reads CASSARGRELFF. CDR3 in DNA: TGTGCCAGCAGCGCCAGGGGGCGAGAGCTGTTTTTT.

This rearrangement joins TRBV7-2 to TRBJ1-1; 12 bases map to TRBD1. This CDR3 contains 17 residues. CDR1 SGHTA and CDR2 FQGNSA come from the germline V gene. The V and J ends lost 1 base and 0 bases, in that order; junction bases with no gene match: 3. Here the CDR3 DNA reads TGTGCCAGCAGCTTAGGGGGGACAGGGGGCATGAACACTGAAGCTTTCTTT. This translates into CASSLGGTGGMNTEAFF.